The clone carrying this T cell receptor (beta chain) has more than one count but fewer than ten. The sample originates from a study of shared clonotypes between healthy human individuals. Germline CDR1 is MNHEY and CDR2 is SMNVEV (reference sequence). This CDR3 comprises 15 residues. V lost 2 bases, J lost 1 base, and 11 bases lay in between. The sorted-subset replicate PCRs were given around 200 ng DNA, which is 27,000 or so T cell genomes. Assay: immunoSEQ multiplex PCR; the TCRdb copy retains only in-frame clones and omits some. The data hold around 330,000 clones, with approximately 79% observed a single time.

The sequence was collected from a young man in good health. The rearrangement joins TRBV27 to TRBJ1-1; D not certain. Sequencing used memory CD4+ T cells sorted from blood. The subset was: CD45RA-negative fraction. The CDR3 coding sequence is TGTGCCAGCAGTTTACGGGCAGGATCGAACACTGAAGCTTTCTTT. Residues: CASSLRAGSNTEAFF.